A selection of T cell receptor beta chains follows, all from one sample in a study of HIV-infected patients and healthy controls. TCRdb used MiXCR to reprocess the 5' RACE reads, holding one entry per CDR3 protein. This sample has under 20,000 distinct CDR3 sequences, with 9% to 9.5% found just once. The sample consisted of blood. The receptors were gathered from an adult in good health. Each CDR3 is given with its conserved first and last residue. The D gene is left open where the match is weak. Clone size, where shown, is once, few, many, or a class for clones that have expanded.

v_gene	abundance	len	j_gene	d_gene	CDR3nt	CDR3aa
TRBV6-6	NA	15	TRBJ2-7	TRBD2	TGTGCCAGCAGTACAATAGCGGGCCCGACCGACGAGCAGTACTTC	CASSTIAGPTDEQYF
TRBV12-3/TRBV12-4	many	13	TRBJ1-1	NA	TGTGCCAGCAGCGATTCAACGAACACTGAAGCTTTCTTT	CASSDSTNTEAFF
TRBV2	many	15	TRBJ2-7	NA	TGTGCCAGCAGTGCCCCCGCGGGCCCATTACGGGAGCAGTACTTC	CASSAPAGPLREQYF
TRBV19	NA	15	TRBJ2-3	NA	TGTGCCAGTAGTATGGTTGCGGTTAGCACAGATACGCAGTATTTT	CASSMVAVSTDTQYF
TRBV3-1	many	15	TRBJ1-2	NA	TGTGCCAGCAGCCAAGGTGCAGGGGTATCTAGGAGCTACACCTTC	CASSQGAGVSRSYTF
TRBV30	many	15	TRBJ1-1	TRBD1	TGTGCCTGGAGACCATTGCTTCACAGGGGCGCTGAAGCTTTCTTT	CAWRPLLHRGAEAFF
TRBV5-6	NA	13	TRBJ2-3	NA	TGTGCCAGCAGCCAAGGGGCATCAGATACGCAGTATTTT	CASSQGASDTQYF
TRBV27	medium-sized	16	TRBJ2-1	NA	TGTGCCAGCAGTTTTAGTGGTAGCGGAGCATACAATGAGCAGTTCTTC	CASSFSGSGAYNEQFF
TRBV19	NA	15	TRBJ1-5	TRBD1	TGTGCCAGTAGTACAGGGACAGCAAGCAATCAGCCCCAGCATTTT	CASSTGTASNQPQHF
TRBV4-3	medium-sized	16	TRBJ1-2	NA	TGCGCCAGCAGCCAAGATCCGGAATACTCAGCGGCGGGTTACACCTTC	CASSQDPEYSAAGYTF
TRBV11-2	many	14	TRBJ2-7	NA	TGTGCCAGCAGCCTGGAATGGCCTTCCTACGAGCAGTACTTC	CASSLEWPSYEQYF
TRBV29-1	medium-sized	14	TRBJ2-4	TRBD2	TGCAGCGTTGGAGTAGCGGGAGGGAAAAACATTCAGTACTTC	CSVGVAGGKNIQYF
TRBV4-1	many	17	TRBJ1-4	TRBD1	TGCGCCAGCAGCCAAGAACCCAGGGGGCAGGTTAATGAAAAACTGTTTTTT	CASSQEPRGQVNEKLFF
TRBV4-1	NA	14	TRBJ2-7	TRBD1	TGCGCCAGCAGCCAGGGGACAGGGTTCTACGAGCAGTACTTC	CASSQGTGFYEQYF
TRBV10-3	NA	14	TRBJ2-7	NA	TGTGCCGCCCCAAGTCCGAGGGCCTCCTACGAGCAGTACTTC	CAAPSPRASYEQYF
TRBV20-1	many	13	TRBJ2-7	TRBD1	TGCAGTGCTAGAGGGGACAGACGATACGAGCAGTACTTC	CSARGDRRYEQYF
TRBV6-2/TRBV6-3	many	18	TRBJ2-7	NA	TGTGCCAGCAGGCCTATGAGGTTGGACACCCTTCGCTCCTACGAGCAGTACTTC	CASRPMRLDTLRSYEQYF
TRBV6-5	many	15	TRBJ2-1	TRBD1	TGTGCCACCATAGTGACGGGGACAGGCAACAATGAGCAGTTCTTC	CATIVTGTGNNEQFF
TRBV24-1	NA	14	TRBJ1-5	NA	TGTGCCACCGGGAGGGCAGATACCAATCAGCCCCAGCATTTT	CATGRADTNQPQHF
TRBV29-1	NA	13	TRBJ1-1	NA	TGCAGCGTTCATACAGGTGGAGTAACTGAAGCTTTCTTT	CSVHTGGVTEAFF
TRBV7-9	NA	12	TRBJ1-1	TRBD1	TGTGCCAGCAGCGCGCAGGGGGCTGAAGCTTTCTTT	CASSAQGAEAFF
TRBV19	NA	12	TRBJ2-7	TRBD1	TGTGCCAGTACGTCAGGGGGCTACGAGCTGTACTTC	CASTSGGYELYF
TRBV29-1	many	15	TRBJ1-2	TRBD1	TGCAGCGTTGCTGGACAGGGCAGGTTTGGTTACGGCTACACCTTC	CSVAGQGRFGYGYTF
TRBV3-1	many	16	TRBJ2-2	TRBD2	TGTGCCAGCAGCCCACCACGGACTAGATCGTCCGGGGAGCTGTTTTTT	CASSPPRTRSSGELFF
TRBV7-9	NA	16	TRBJ1-4	TRBD1	TGTGCCAGCAGCTTAGAGACAGGGCTGGCTAATGAAAAACTGTTTTTT	CASSLETGLANEKLFF
TRBV28	NA	15	TRBJ2-3	TRBD2	TGTGCCGCCTACGCTAGCGGAGATAGCACAGATACGCAGTATTTT	CAAYASGDSTDTQYF
TRBV7-2	many	15	TRBJ2-7	NA	TGTGCCAGCAGCTTAGTAGGCGGGACGATCTACGAGCAGTACTTC	CASSLVGGTIYEQYF
TRBV24-1	many	14	TRBJ2-5	NA	TGTGCCACCAGTGATGGCGGGGGCCGCGGGACCCAGTACTTC	CATSDGGGRGTQYF
TRBV6-1	few	17	TRBJ1-1	TRBD1	TGTGCCAGCCGAATTGGGGACAGGGGAAGGGTGTGGACTGAAGCTTTCTTT	CASRIGDRGRVWTEAFF
TRBV6-5	NA	15	TRBJ1-2	NA	TGTGCCAGCAGTCCCGAGACAGGCCCCACGTATGGCTACACCTTC	CASSPETGPTYGYTF
TRBV18	many	14	TRBJ1-1	TRBD1	TGTGCCAGCTCACTGACAGGGGGCCGGACTGAAGCTTTCTTT	CASSLTGGRTEAFF
TRBV27	many	19	TRBJ2-6	NA	TGTGCCAGCAGTTTAAGGATAGACCTTCACGGGCCTGGGGCCAACGTCCTGACTTTC	CASSLRIDLHGPGANVLTF
TRBV6-4	many	15	TRBJ2-6	NA	TGTGCCAGCACCTTTGGTCGATGGGGGGCCAACGTCCTGACTTTC	CASTFGRWGANVLTF
TRBV2	many	13	TRBJ1-5	NA	TGTGCCAGCAGTGAGCAGGGCTATCAGCCCCAGCATTTT	CASSEQGYQPQHF
TRBV7-8	few	17	TRBJ2-3	TRBD2	TGTGCCAGCAGCTTCGAAGTGACTAGCGGGACACGAGATACGCAGTATTTT	CASSFEVTSGTRDTQYF
TRBV24-1	many	16	TRBJ2-5	TRBD1	TGTGCCACCAGCCCAGGGACAGGGGGCATCGGGGAGACCCAGTACTTC	CATSPGTGGIGETQYF
TRBV24-1	medium-sized	19	TRBJ2-1	TRBD2	TGTGCCACCAGTGATAGAGGGCTAGCGGGGAAGAGCTCCTACAATGAGCAGTTCTTC	CATSDRGLAGKSSYNEQFF
TRBV9	many	16	TRBJ1-3	NA	TGTGCCAGCAGCCCCCTTTGGAGGGGCTCTGGAAACACCATATATTTT	CASSPLWRGSGNTIYF
TRBV7-2	many	13	TRBJ2-7	NA	TGTGCCAGCAGCTTAAGTGGTGTCCACGAGCAGTACTTC	CASSLSGVHEQYF
TRBV7-9	many	18	TRBJ2-1	TRBD2	TGTGCCAGCAGCTTAGTAGGATCCGGGACTAGCGCCTACAATGAGCAGTTCTTC	CASSLVGSGTSAYNEQFF
TRBV15	medium-sized	16	TRBJ1-5	NA	TGTGCCACCAGCCCACACTTAGGACACTCTTATCAGCCCCAGCATTTT	CATSPHLGHSYQPQHF
TRBV9	many	13	TRBJ2-1	NA	TGTGCCAGCACCTACAATCTCGGCAATGAGCAGTTCTTC	CASTYNLGNEQFF
TRBV7-3	many	15	TRBJ2-1	NA	TGTGCCAGCAGCTTAGGCTCCACTAGGATCAATGAGCAGTTCTTC	CASSLGSTRINEQFF
TRBV20-1	NA	17	TRBJ2-1	NA	TGCAGTGCTAGAGGCCCTGCGGGAAGGCGCTACTACAATGAGCAGTTCTTC	CSARGPAGRRYYNEQFF
TRBV2	many	15	TRBJ2-5	TRBD2	TGTGCCAGCATACGAGCGGGAGGGCCCGGGGAGACCCAGTACTTC	CASIRAGGPGETQYF
TRBV19	few	14	TRBJ2-4	TRBD1	TGTGCCAGTAAAATGGGGACAGGGAAAAACATTCAGTACTTC	CASKMGTGKNIQYF
TRBV29-1	NA	12	TRBJ2-3	NA	TGCAGCGTTGATCACAGGGCAAATACGCAGTATTTT	CSVDHRANTQYF
TRBV6-5	many	14	TRBJ1-1	NA	TGTGCCAGCAGTTCGCAGGACAGTAAGTCTGAAGCTTTCTTT	CASSSQDSKSEAFF
TRBV7-2	many	15	TRBJ2-3	TRBD2	TGTGCCAGCAGCCAACCTTCGGCGGGAGTTGATACGCAGTATTTT	CASSQPSAGVDTQYF
TRBV29-1	many	15	TRBJ2-3	TRBD2	TGCAGCGCAGCCGGGACTAGGGCTAGCACAGATACGCAGTATTTT	CSAAGTRASTDTQYF
TRBV11-2	medium-sized	15	TRBJ2-3	NA	TGTGCCAGCAGCTTAGCAGGGGGGTCCACAGATACGCAGTATTTT	CASSLAGGSTDTQYF